This T cell receptor beta chain was observed in a study of cytomegalovirus exposure and HLA in healthy donors. Background on the study: An earlier analysis found 120 million or so unique TCR beta sequences from around 180 million T cells. The study's early data release held about 85 million unique TCRs from HLA-typed donors. Around 76% of more than 300 genotyped donors fell in the Caucasian-associated ancestry cluster.

This clone was picked up a small number of times. At the DNA level, this CDR3 is encoded by other sequences in the same sample as well. CDR1 is MNHNS and CDR2 is SASEGT in the germline V gene. Trimming removed 2 bases from V and 7 bases from J; junction bases left unmatched: 6. This CDR3 comprises 15 residues. Primers for the PCR totalled 60 Vbeta and 13 Jbeta. The repertoire was sequenced with immunoSEQ multiplex PCR; TCRdb's copy has only in-frame clones and lacks some. The sample comprises fewer than 200,000 clones, around 68% of which are singletons, and roughly 1.4% rests with the top ten. The chain recombines TRBV6-1 with TRBJ2-3; TRBD2 agrees at 10 bases. Sequenced sample: PBMCs. This TCR was recovered from a man aged 50 to 60 in good health and CMV-seronegative. The CDR3 is CASSEPPSGGYTQYF. In DNA, the CDR3 is TGTGCCAGCAGTGAACCCCCTAGCGGGGGATATACGCAGTATTTT.